The 13 T cell receptor beta chains presented below share a single source sample, sequenced in a study of shared clonotypes between healthy human individuals. TCRdb's copy holds only in-frame clones and misses some; the assay was immunoSEQ multiplex PCR. The sample consists of about 560,000 clones, roughly 79% of them appearing once. Sequencing was done on a sample of PBMCs. Receptors were obtained from a woman aged 40-49 years in good health. Some clones in this sample may be carry-over from other donors' samples.

J is TRBJ2-5 and V is TRBV7-2, with TRBD1 matching 8 bases. Germline V lookup: CDR1 SGHTA, CDR2 FQGNSA. This CDR3 spans 16 amino acids. The J segment lost 3 bases and the V segment lost 3 bases, leaving 9 bases of the junction unmatched. The CDR3 protein is CASSFTWEDREETQYF. Written as DNA, the CDR3 is TGTGCCAGCAGCTTTACTTGGGAGGACAGGGAAGAGACCCAGTACTTC.

This chain links TRBV7-8 with TRBJ2-5; D gene unclear. Germline loops: CDR1 SGHVS, CDR2 FQNEAQ. The CDR3 length is 12 residues. V shed 0 bases and J shed 5 bases, with 4 bases lying between them. The CDR3 DNA reads TGTGCCAGCAGCTTAGCGTGGGAGACCCAGTACTTC. Translation gives CASSLAWETQYF.

The chain carries TRBV10-3 and TRBJ1-1; D is undetermined. The CDR3 sequence is 15 residues long. V was shortened by 4 bases and J by 4 bases, with 16 bases between the two germline ends. Germline V gene sequence: CDR1 ENHRY, CDR2 SYGVKD. CDR3 coding DNA: TGTGCCATCAGTGTATTGGGGAAGGGTGCCACTGAAGCTTTCTTT. Translated: CAISVLGKGATEAFF.

This clone is a singleton in its sample. This chain uses TRBV7-6 with TRBJ2-5, with D possibly matching TRBD1 (6 bases). Germline V gene sequence: CDR1 SGHVS, CDR2 FNYEAQ. V dropped 4 bases and J dropped 0 bases, with 12 bases sitting between them. The CDR3 has 15 amino acids. The CDR3 loop is CASSSYQGYQETQYF. DNA for the CDR3: TGTGCCAGCAGCTCGTATCAGGGGTACCAAGAGACCCAGTACTTC.

V is TRBV30 and J is TRBJ2-7; 7 nucleotides line up with TRBD1. Germline trimming cut 6 bases from V and 2 bases from J; bases unmatched to any gene: 7. Germline CDR1 is GTSNPN and CDR2 is SVGIG (reference sequence). The CDR3 contains 13 residues. CDR3 loop: CACSTGHTYEQYF. CDR3 nucleotides: TGTGCCTGTTCGACAGGGCATACCTACGAGCAGTACTTC.

The rearrangement links TRBV15 to TRBJ1-1; D remains ambiguous. The CDR3 loop spans 14 amino acids. CDR1 is LNHNV and CDR2 is YYDKDF in the germline V gene (reference sequence). V lost 4 bases, J lost 2 bases, and 11 bases lay in between. The chain's CDR3 is CATSKPSGNTEAFF. The CDR3 DNA reads TGTGCCACCAGCAAGCCCTCCGGCAACACTGAAGCTTTCTTT.

The chain combines TRBV7-2 with TRBJ1-3, with D uncertain. V lost 3 bases and J 9 bases, leaving 15 bases between the germline ends. Germline V lookup: CDR1 SGHTA, CDR2 FQGNSA. CDR3 length: 14 residues. The CDR3 reads CASSLSPFPGTIYF. DNA of the CDR3: TGTGCCAGCAGCTTGAGTCCCTTCCCGGGCACCATATATTTT.

This chain joins TRBV19 and TRBJ1-5, with D hard to call. V was pared by 7 bases and J by 7 bases, with 11 bases between. Germline V lookup: CDR1 LNHDA, CDR2 SQIVND (reference sequence). This CDR3 region has 12 residues. CDR3 amino acids: CASTKANQPQHF. The DNA for the CDR3 is TGTGCCAGTACAAAGGCAAACCAGCCCCAGCATTTT.

CDR3 residues: CAISESKSTGETQYF. The CDR3 DNA follows: TGTGCCATCAGTGAGTCGAAGAGTACAGGCGAGACCCAGTACTTC. The chain joins TRBV10-3 to TRBJ2-5; D is possibly TRBD1 (5 bases). The germline V gene encodes CDR1 ENHRY and CDR2 SYGVKD. Trimming shortened V by 0 bases and J by 5 bases, and 13 bases separated the two germline ends. The CDR3 sequence is 15 residues long.

V gene TRBV18 combines with J gene TRBJ2-7; the D is unclear. Trimming took 4 bases from V and 2 from J, leaving 12 bases between them. Germline V gives CDR1 KGHSH, CDR2 LQKENI. The CDR3 is 14 residues long. CDR3 residues: CASSLTKGTYEQYF. The CDR3 nucleotides are TGTGCCAGCTCACTTACAAAAGGGACCTACGAGCAGTACTTC.

V gene TRBV7-2 combines with J gene TRBJ2-5; D is perhaps TRBD1 or TRBD2 (5 bases each). CDR1 is SGHTA, CDR2 FQGNSA, per germline. Trimming took off 1 base at V and 3 bases at J, with 12 bases between the two ends. The CDR3 is 15 residues long. Here the CDR3 reads CASSLVAGREETQYF. The DNA for the CDR3 is TGTGCCAGCAGCTTAGTGGCGGGCAGGGAAGAGACCCAGTACTTC.

Note on this clone: A much larger clone differs by one base, so this may be a read error. This CDR3 is missing its conserved last phenylalanine or tryptophan, likely due to a read error. This chain links TRBV10-3 with TRBJ2-7, with D possibly matching TRBD2 (6 bases). The V end was cut by 6 bases, the J end by 0 bases, with 6 bases between. The CDR3 is 12 residues long. Germline CDR1 ENHRY, CDR2 SYGVKD. This CDR3 is CAIRGGSYEQYL. CDR3 in DNA: TGTGCCATCAGGGGAGGCTCCTACGAGCAGTACCTC.

The gene calls are TRBV7-9 and TRBJ1-3; D gene unclear. Between the trimmed V and J ends, which lost 5 bases and 0 bases, there was a span of 11 bases. Germline CDR1 is SEHNR and CDR2 is FQNEAQ (reference sequence). The CDR3 loop spans 15 amino acids. The CDR3 DNA reads TGTGCCAGCAGCCAAGACGGACGCTCTGGAAACACCATATATTTT. Translating gives CASSQDGRSGNTIYF.